One and the same sample provided the 32 T cell receptor beta chains below, sequenced in a study of blood T cell repertoires in COVID-19. The repertoire was sequenced with immunoSEQ multiplex PCR; TCRdb's copy has only in-frame clones and lacks some. The table includes some 87,000 clones, around three quarters detected once. Specimen: peripheral blood. These receptors originate from a man aged 50-60 years who had recovered from COVID-19.

The chain recombines TRBV30 with TRBJ2-5; possible D gene TRBD1, 5 bases. This CDR3 contains 12 residues. Trimming pared 7 bases from V and 1 base from J, leaving 10 bases between. Germline CDR1 GTSNPN, CDR2 SVGIG (reference sequence). The CDR3 bases are TGTGCCTCAAGACAGACCCAAGAGACCCAGTACTTC. Protein sequence: CASRQTQETQYF.

This clone was found a few times. The sample contains more than one DNA sequence encoding this CDR3. The chain couples TRBV7-2 to TRBJ2-2; D is uncertain. V was trimmed by 4 bases and J by 3 bases, leaving 3 bases between them. Germline values: CDR1 SGHTA, CDR2 FQGNSA. The CDR3 has 12 amino acids. CDR3 region: CASSSYTGELFF. In DNA, the CDR3 is TGTGCCAGCAGCTCGTACACCGGGGAGCTGTTTTTT.

The genes are TRBV24-1 and TRBJ1-2, with a tentative D call TRBD1 (5 bases). Trimming took 7 bases from V and 7 from J, leaving 15 bases between them. CDR1 is KGHDR, CDR2 SFDVKD, per germline. This CDR3 region has 13 residues. CDR3 in amino acids: CATSREGKGGYTF. For the CDR3, the DNA is TGTGCCACCAGCAGGGAAGGAAAGGGTGGCTACACCTTC.

The chain uses TRBV20-1 and TRBJ2-7, with 7 bases that match TRBD2. Germline CDR1 reads DFQATT; CDR2 reads SNEGSKA (reference sequence). Trimming removed 5 bases from V and 4 bases from J; junction bases left unmatched: 2. This CDR3 is built from 11 residues. CDR3 in DNA: TGCAGTGCTCCGGGACTATACGAGCAGTACTTC. This translates into CSAPGLYEQYF.

The CDR3 DNA reads TGTGCCAGCAGTTTAGGACAGGGGGCTAATGAAAAACTGTTTTTT. Residues: CASSLGQGANEKLFF. This sequence joins TRBV28 and TRBJ1-4, with 10 bases lining up with TRBD1. J was trimmed by 3 bases and V by 2 bases; bases with no gene match: 0. In germline, CDR1 is MDHEN, CDR2 SYDVKM. The CDR3 sequence is 15 residues long.

J is TRBJ2-3 and V is TRBV19; 9 nucleotides line up with TRBD2. Unmatched junction bases numbered 2, after V lost 6 bases and J lost 4 bases. The germline V gene encodes CDR1 LNHDA and CDR2 SQIVND (reference sequence). CDR3 length equals 13 residues. DNA of the CDR3: TGTGCCAGTAGGGCGGGAGGGCCAGATACGCAGTATTTT. This gives the protein CASRAGGPDTQYF.

The chain has TRBV2 and TRBJ2-1; 14 bases align to TRBD2. The V segment lost 9 bases and the J segment 16 bases; nucleotides outside the gene matches: 14. There are 14 residues in the CDR3. Germline V gene data show CDR1 as SNHLY and CDR2 as FYNNEI. The CDR3 is CASLARTSGGPVFF. CDR3 bases: TGTGCCAGTCTTGCCCGGACTAGCGGGGGGCCCGTCTTCTTC.

This chain links TRBV5-4 with TRBJ2-5; perhaps TRBD1 as D (5 bases). V was cut by 1 base and J by 1 base, with 11 bases left in between. Germline V gene sequence: CDR1 SGHNT, CDR2 YYREEE (reference sequence). The CDR3 consists of 15 residues. CDR3 region: CASSLFTGGQETQYF. CDR3 DNA: TGTGCCAGCAGCTTGTTCACAGGTGGCCAAGAGACCCAGTACTTC.

The chain joins TRBV28 to TRBJ1-2, with D possibly TRBD1 on 5 matching bases. Trimming took off 6 bases at V and 8 bases at J, with 19 bases between the two ends. The CDR3 totals 14 residues. In germline, CDR1 is MDHEN, CDR2 SYDVKM. The CDR3 loop reads CASSLPQGIRGYTF. DNA for the CDR3: TGTGCCAGCAGCTTACCTCAGGGAATCCGCGGCTACACCTTC.

The CDR3 is CASSQNNEQFF. As DNA, the CDR3 is TGTGCCAGCTCTCAGAACAATGAGCAGTTCTTC. The chain employs TRBV18 and TRBJ2-1; D call uncertain. This CDR3 region has 11 residues. In germline, CDR1 is KGHSH, CDR2 LQKENI. The ends were cut back, 6 bases at V and 5 bases at J, with 5 bases in the middle. The complete variable domain, with remaining parts taken from reference TRBV18 and TRBJ2-1, reads NAGVMQNPRHLVRRRGQEARLRCSPMKGHSHVYWYRQLPEEGLKFMVYLQKENIIDESGMPKERFSAEFPKEGPSILRIQQVVRGDSAAYFCASSQNNEQFFGPGTRLTVL.

The rearrangement joins TRBV7-2 to TRBJ2-1; unclear D gene. The length of the CDR3 is 16 residues. From germline, CDR1 is SGHTA and CDR2 FQGNSA. V lost 5 bases and J 1 base, leaving 15 bases between the germline ends. Written as DNA, the CDR3 is TGTGCCAGCAGCCTAAATACGGGTGGGTCCTACAATGAGCAGTTCTTC. As protein: CASSLNTGGSYNEQFF.

In its sample, this clone was seen once. The chain carries TRBV9 and TRBJ1-1, with 7 bases aligning to TRBD1. The CDR3 loop spans 15 amino acids. CDR1 SGDLS and CDR2 YYNGEE come from the germline V gene. Losses at the gene ends were 0 bases for V and 6 bases for J; bases not matched to a gene: 8. This CDR3 is CASSVEAGGSAEAFF. The CDR3 region has the DNA TGTGCCAGCAGCGTAGAGGCAGGGGGATCGGCTGAAGCTTTCTTT.

As to this clone: Other nucleotide sequences from this sample produce the same CDR3. The V gene is TRBV3-1 (or the pseudogene TRBV3-2), the J gene TRBJ2-7; 10 positions match TRBD2. CDR1 and CDR2 (germline): LGHDT, YNNKEL (reference sequence). The CDR3 is made up of 15 amino acids. The junction had 3 bases not matched to a gene; V was cut back by 4 bases and J by 0 bases. CDR3 coding DNA: TGTGCCAGCAGCCGACTAGCGGGTAGCTCCTACGAGCAGTACTTC. Encoded protein: CASSRLAGSSYEQYF.

This sequence joins TRBV18 and TRBJ1-2; tentative D call: TRBD1 (5 bases). Germline-derived CDR1 and CDR2 are KGHSH and LQKENI. V was clipped by 2 bases and J by 4 bases, with 8 bases between them. The CDR3 extends over 13 amino acids. The CDR3 sequence is CASSPDSLYGYTF. The CDR3 region has the DNA TGTGCCAGCTCACCAGACAGCCTCTATGGCTACACCTTC. The full variable domain, completed using reference TRBV18 and TRBJ1-2, is NAGVMQNPRHLVRRRGQEARLRCSPMKGHSHVYWYRQLPEEGLKFMVYLQKENIIDESGMPKERFSAEFPKEGPSILRIQQVVRGDSAAYFCASSPDSLYGYTFGSGTRLTVV.

The genes are TRBV5-6 and TRBJ1-2, with TRBD1 matching over 7 bases. The CDR3 is made up of 15 amino acids. J gave up 3 bases and V 1 base, and 6 bases lay outside the gene matches. Germline loops: CDR1 SGHDT, CDR2 YYEEEE. CDR3 region: CASSLTGENHYGYTF. The CDR3, as DNA: TGTGCCAGCAGCTTGACAGGGGAGAATCACTATGGCTACACCTTC.

This clone was counted only a few times. The V gene is TRBV29-1, the J gene TRBJ1-4; 9 bases line up with TRBD1. Germline CDR1 SQVTM, CDR2 ANQGSEA. The V segment lost 4 bases and the J segment 0 bases; nucleotides outside the gene matches: 6. The CDR3 has 16 residues. The CDR3 region is CSVAQGASPTNEKLFF. DNA of the CDR3: TGCAGCGTTGCACAGGGGGCTTCTCCAACTAATGAAAAACTGTTTTTT.

The chain carries TRBV3-1 (or the pseudogene TRBV3-2) and TRBJ2-1; TRBD1 might be the D (5 bases). The CDR3 totals 15 residues. Trimming took off 1 base at V and 3 bases at J, with 10 bases between the two ends. Germline V lookup: CDR1 LGHDT, CDR2 YNNKEL (reference sequence). The CDR3 sequence: CASSQGGLFYNEQFF. In nucleotides, the CDR3 is TGTGCCAGCAGCCAAGGGGGCCTATTCTACAATGAGCAGTTCTTC.

The J gene is TRBJ2-7, the V gene TRBV2; unclear D gene. This CDR3 has 14 residues. The V end lost 2 bases, the J end lost 1 base, and 9 bases lay between the germline ends. Germline CDR1 is SNHLY and CDR2 is FYNNEI. In DNA, the CDR3 is TGTGCCAGCAGTGAACAGACTTCTTCCTACGAGCAGTACTTC. It is translated as CASSEQTSSYEQYF.

This clone was recorded only once. The chain combines TRBV5-8 with TRBJ2-2; 7 bases align to TRBD1. Germline V gene data show CDR1 as SGHTS and CDR2 as YDEGEE. The J segment lost 1 base and the V segment lost 2 bases, leaving 2 bases of the junction unmatched. The CDR3 spans 15 residues. DNA of the CDR3: TGTGCCAGCAGCTTCCGGACAGGGAACACCGGGGAGCTGTTTTTT. Its translation is CASSFRTGNTGELFF.

The V and J genes are TRBV28 and TRBJ2-7; weak D call: TRBD1 (5 bases). V shed 3 bases and J shed 0 bases, with 9 bases lying between them. The CDR3 covers 14 residues. Germline loops: CDR1 MDHEN, CDR2 SYDVKM. For the CDR3, the DNA is TGTGCCAGCAGTTTGTCACAGGCCTCCTACGAGCAGTACTTC. This translates into CASSLSQASYEQYF.

The genes are TRBV5-1 and TRBJ1-2; 8 bases are a match to TRBD1. V lost 5 bases and J lost 3; bases outside the gene matches: 3. The length of the CDR3 is 13 residues. Germline V lookup: CDR1 SGHRS, CDR2 YFSETQ. CDR3 coding DNA: TGCGCCAGCAGGCTGACAGGGGACTATGGCTACACCTTC. Protein: CASRLTGDYGYTF.

This clone was seen many times. The gene calls are TRBV7-9 and TRBJ2-7; tentatively, D is TRBD2 (6 bases). In germline, CDR1 is SEHNR, CDR2 FQNEAQ (reference sequence). The CDR3 sequence is 14 residues long. V was pared by 3 bases and J by 6 bases, with 15 bases between. DNA for the CDR3: TGTGCCAGCAGCTTTTTTGCGGGAAACGTCGAGCAGTACTTC. This sequence encodes CASSFFAGNVEQYF.

The CDR3 reads CASSPPGQGGTGELFF. The CDR3 DNA is TGTGCCAGTAGTCCACCGGGACAGGGAGGCACCGGGGAGCTGTTTTTT. This chain connects TRBV19 to TRBJ2-2, with 9 bases matching TRBD1. V shed 5 bases and J 4 bases; nucleotides not matched to a gene: 8. The CDR3 runs 16 residues. CDR1 is LNHDA, CDR2 SQIVND, per germline (reference sequence).

The chain combines TRBV3-1 (or the pseudogene TRBV3-2) with TRBJ2-7; D ambiguous. Germline CDR1 reads LGHDT; CDR2 reads YNNKEL (reference sequence). CDR3 size: 14 residues. V shed 3 bases and J shed 3 bases, with 12 bases lying between them. The CDR3 loop reads CASSHWQPDYEQYF. The DNA for the CDR3 is TGTGCCAGCAGCCATTGGCAACCTGACTACGAGCAGTACTTC.

The chain recombines TRBV19 with TRBJ1-1; possibly TRBD1 for D (6 bases). The CDR3 runs 14 residues. V lost 5 bases, J lost 1 base, and 11 bases lay in between. Per the germline V gene, CDR1 is LNHDA and CDR2 is SQIVND (reference sequence). The DNA for the CDR3 is TGTGCCAGTAGTGCCGGACAGCCGAACACTGAAGCTTTCTTT. Translation gives CASSAGQPNTEAFF.

For this clone: A read error may produce the germline difference seen at one junction end. This rearrangement joins TRBV7-7 to TRBJ2-1; 7 bases line up with TRBD2. The CDR3 is 16 residues long. In germline, CDR1 is SSHAT, CDR2 FNYEAQ (reference sequence). CDR3 bases: TGTGCTAGCACCCTAACGAAGCGGGGCCCCTACAATGAGCAGTTCTTC. Protein: CASTLTKRGPYNEQFF.

This sequence joins TRBV5-4 and TRBJ1-2; tentative D call: TRBD1 (6 bases). The CDR3 covers 13 residues. V lost 0 bases, J lost 8 bases, and 11 bases lay in between. In germline, CDR1 is SGHNT, CDR2 YYREEE (reference sequence). CDR3 sequence reads: CASSLAGGDGYTF. Written as DNA, the CDR3 is TGTGCCAGCAGCTTGGCGGGGGGCGACGGCTACACCTTC.

This clone was recorded a few times. This chain connects TRBV28 to TRBJ2-2; 8 nucleotides agree with TRBD2. The CDR3 is 14 amino acids. Trimming at V came to 6 bases and at J to 6 bases, leaving 6 bases not matched to a gene. CDR1 is MDHEN and CDR2 is SYDVKM in the germline V gene. The CDR3: CASRTSGGAGELFF. CDR3 bases: TGTGCCAGCAGAACCTCCGGGGGGGCCGGGGAGCTGTTTTTT.

The sample holds one count of this clone. The chain combines TRBV29-1 with TRBJ2-1; TRBD1 agrees at 7 bases. Germline V gene lookup returns CDR1 SQVTM and CDR2 ANQGSEA. The trim removed 6 bases at V and 3 bases at J, leaving 8 bases unmatched. The CDR3 runs 14 residues. The CDR3 here is CSVQRGQRYNEQFF. The DNA of the CDR3 is TGCAGCGTCCAAAGGGGACAGCGCTACAATGAGCAGTTCTTC.

This chain connects TRBV2 to TRBJ2-5; D not resolved. The CDR3 is made up of 12 amino acids. CDR1 is SNHLY, CDR2 FYNNEI, per germline. Trimming removed 4 bases at V and 5 bases at J, with 8 bases between. CDR3 residues: CASSGVGETQYF. DNA for the CDR3: TGTGCCAGCAGTGGAGTCGGGGAGACCCAGTACTTC.

Only one count was recorded for this clone. CDR3 protein: CAREDKGHFNQPQHF. Here the CDR3 DNA reads TGTGCCAGGGAAGATAAGGGACACTTCAATCAGCCCCAGCATTTT. The chain uses TRBV18 and TRBJ1-5; tentatively, D is TRBD1 (6 bases). Looked up from germline, CDR1 is KGHSH and CDR2 is LQKENI. The CDR3 covers 15 residues. The ends were cut back, 9 bases at V and 3 bases at J, with 18 bases in the middle. Filled out from reference TRBV18 and TRBJ1-5, the complete variable domain reads NAGVMQNPRHLVRRRGQEARLRCSPMKGHSHVYWYRQLPEEGLKFMVYLQKENIIDESGMPKERFSAEFPKEGPSILRIQQVVRGDSAAYFCAREDKGHFNQPQHFGDGTRLSIL.

V gene TRBV19 combines with J gene TRBJ2-3; TRBD2 matches at 10 bases. The CDR3 contains 15 residues. In germline, CDR1 is LNHDA, CDR2 SQIVND (reference sequence). Trimming took 5 bases from V and 2 from J; bases not matched to a gene: 4. CDR3 DNA: TGTGCCAGTAGTTTAGGACTAGCGGCCACAGATACGCAGTATTTT. Translation: CASSLGLAATDTQYF.